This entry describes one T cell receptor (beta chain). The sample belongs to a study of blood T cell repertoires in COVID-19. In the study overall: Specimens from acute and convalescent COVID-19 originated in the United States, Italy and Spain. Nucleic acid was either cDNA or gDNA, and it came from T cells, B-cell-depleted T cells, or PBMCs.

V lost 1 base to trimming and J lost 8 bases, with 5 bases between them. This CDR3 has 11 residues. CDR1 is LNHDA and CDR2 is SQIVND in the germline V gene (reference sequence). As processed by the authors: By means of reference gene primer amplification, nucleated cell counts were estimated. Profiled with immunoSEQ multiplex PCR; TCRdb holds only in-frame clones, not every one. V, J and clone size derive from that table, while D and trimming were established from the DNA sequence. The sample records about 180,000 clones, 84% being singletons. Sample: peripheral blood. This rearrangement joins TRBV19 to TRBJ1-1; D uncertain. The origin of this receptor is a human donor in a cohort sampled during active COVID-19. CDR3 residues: CASSIGPEAFF. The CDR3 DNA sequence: TGTGCCAGTAGTATAGGGCCGGAAGCTTTCTTT. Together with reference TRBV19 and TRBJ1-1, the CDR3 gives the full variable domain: DGGITQSPKYLFRKEGQNVTLSCEQNLNHDAMYWYRQDPGQGLRLIYYSQIVNDFQKGDIAEGYSVSREKKESFPLTVTSAQKNPTAFYLCASSIGPEAFFGQGTRLTVV.